This T cell receptor (beta chain) is from a study of T cells in Graves' hyperthyroidism and ophthalmopathy. General study points: Model output signaled ophthalmopathy a median approximately 6 months ahead of onset. Patients with ophthalmopathy were separated from those with stable hyperthyroidism by a 13 V-J model. Most thyroid clonotypes that were expanded above 0.001 also turned up in blood.

Patients showing uncontrolled infection, other autoimmune disease, pregnancy or lactation were ineligible. This clonotype showed up just once. The antigen is unknown. RNA transcripts provided the source from which TCR beta CDR3 regions were amplified. An initial round of RT-PCR targeting the TCR CDR3 relied on the HTBI primer set. TCRdb redid the calling of the multiplex PCR reads with MiXCR, one entry per CDR3 protein. This table holds around 660,000 distinct CDR3 sequences, over 40% found once. The CDR3 contains 13 residues. Germline V gene lookup returns CDR1 LNHNV and CDR2 YYDKDF (reference sequence). V lost 2 bases and J 1 base, leaving 5 bases between the germline ends.

Sequenced: peripheral blood or thyroid tissue (not recorded which). The rearrangement uses TRBV15 and TRBJ1-1; no firm D call. The clonotype originates from an adult man with Graves' disease, either hyperthyroidism or ophthalmopathy (not recorded which). CDR3 DNA sequence: TGTGCCACCAGCAGAAGAACGAACACTGAAGCTTTCTTT. Translation gives CATSRRTNTEAFF.